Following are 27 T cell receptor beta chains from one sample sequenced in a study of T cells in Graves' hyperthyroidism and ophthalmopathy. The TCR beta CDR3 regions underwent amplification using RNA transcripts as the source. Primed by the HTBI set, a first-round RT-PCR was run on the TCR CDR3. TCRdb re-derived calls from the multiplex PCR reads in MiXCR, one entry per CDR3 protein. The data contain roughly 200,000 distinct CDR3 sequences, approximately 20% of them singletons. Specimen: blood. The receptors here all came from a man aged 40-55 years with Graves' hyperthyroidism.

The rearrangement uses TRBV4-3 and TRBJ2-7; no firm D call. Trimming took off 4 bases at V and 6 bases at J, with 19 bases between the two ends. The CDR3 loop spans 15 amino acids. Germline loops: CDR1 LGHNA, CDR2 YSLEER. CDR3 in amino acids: CASSLDPGASSEQYF. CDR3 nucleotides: TGCGCCAGCAGCCTCGACCCCGGCGCCTCTTCCGAGCAGTACTTC.

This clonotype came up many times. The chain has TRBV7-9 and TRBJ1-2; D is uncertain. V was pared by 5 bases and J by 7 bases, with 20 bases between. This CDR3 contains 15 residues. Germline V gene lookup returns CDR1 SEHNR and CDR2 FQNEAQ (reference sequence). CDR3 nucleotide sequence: TGTGCCAGCAGCCCCGAGGAGATACGCCGGGCTGGCTACACCTTC. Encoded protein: CASSPEEIRRAGYTF. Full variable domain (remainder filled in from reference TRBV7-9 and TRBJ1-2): DTGVSQNPRHKITKRGQNVTFRCDPISEHNRLYWYRQTLGQGPEFLTYFQNEAQLEKSRLLSDRFSAERPKGSFSTLEIQRTEQGDSAMYLCASSPEEIRRAGYTFGSGTRLTVV.

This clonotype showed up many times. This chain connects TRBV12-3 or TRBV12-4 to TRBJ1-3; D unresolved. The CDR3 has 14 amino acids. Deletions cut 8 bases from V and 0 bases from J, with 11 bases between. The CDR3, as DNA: TGTGCCAGCCGCGAATCCAGCTCTGGAAACACCATATATTTT. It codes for CASRESSSGNTIYF.

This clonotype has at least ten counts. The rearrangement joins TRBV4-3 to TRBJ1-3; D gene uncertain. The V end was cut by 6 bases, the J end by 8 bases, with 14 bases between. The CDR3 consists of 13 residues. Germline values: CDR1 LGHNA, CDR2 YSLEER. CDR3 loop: CASRSESGDTIYF. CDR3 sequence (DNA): TGCGCCAGCAGGTCAGAATCCGGGGACACCATATATTTT.

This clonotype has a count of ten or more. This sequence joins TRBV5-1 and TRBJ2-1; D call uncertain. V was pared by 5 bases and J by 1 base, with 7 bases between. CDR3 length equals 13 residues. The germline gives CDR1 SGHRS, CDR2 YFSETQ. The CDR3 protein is CASRQDSYNEQFF. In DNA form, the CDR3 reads TGCGCCAGCAGGCAGGATTCCTACAATGAGCAGTTCTTC.

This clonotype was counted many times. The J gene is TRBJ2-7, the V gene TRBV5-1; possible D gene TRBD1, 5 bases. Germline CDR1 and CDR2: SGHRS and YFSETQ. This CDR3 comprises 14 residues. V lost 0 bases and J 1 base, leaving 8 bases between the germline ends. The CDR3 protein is CASSLADKSYEQYF. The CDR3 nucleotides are TGCGCCAGCAGCTTGGCGGACAAATCCTACGAGCAGTACTTC.

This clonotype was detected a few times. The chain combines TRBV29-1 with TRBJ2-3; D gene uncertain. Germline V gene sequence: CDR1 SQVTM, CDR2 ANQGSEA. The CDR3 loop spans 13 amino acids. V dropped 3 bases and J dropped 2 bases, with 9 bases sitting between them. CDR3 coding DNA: TGCAGCGTTGAGGCAGTTACCACAGATACGCAGTATTTT. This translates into CSVEAVTTDTQYF.

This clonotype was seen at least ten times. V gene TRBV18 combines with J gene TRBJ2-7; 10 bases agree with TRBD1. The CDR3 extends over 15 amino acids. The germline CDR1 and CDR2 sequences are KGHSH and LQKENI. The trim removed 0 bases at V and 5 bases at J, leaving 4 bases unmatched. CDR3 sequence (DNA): TGTGCCAGCTCACCACCGGGACAGGGGTCCCACGAGCAGTACTTC. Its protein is CASSPPGQGSHEQYF. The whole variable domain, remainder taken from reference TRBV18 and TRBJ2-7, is NAGVMQNPRHLVRRRGQEARLRCSPMKGHSHVYWYRQLPEEGLKFMVYLQKENIIDESGMPKERFSAEFPKEGPSILRIQQVVRGDSAAYFCASSPPGQGSHEQYFGPGTRLTVT.

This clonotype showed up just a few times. The CDR3 sequence is CASSLGVSRGEQFF. CDR3 DNA sequence: TGTGCCAGCAGCTTGGGAGTCTCTAGGGGGGAGCAGTTCTTC. The V call is TRBV5-4, the J call TRBJ2-1; tentative D call: TRBD1 (6 bases). V was cut by 0 bases and J by 10 bases, with 14 bases left in between. Germline V CDR1 and CDR2: SGHNT, YYREEE (reference sequence). CDR3 length: 14 amino acids. The full variable domain, rest sourced from reference TRBV5-4 and TRBJ2-1, is ETGVTQSPTHLIKTRGQQVTLRCSSQSGHNTVSWYQQALGQGPQFIFQYYREEENGRGNFPPRFSGLQFPNYSSELNVNALELDDSALYLCASSLGVSRGEQFFGPGTRLTVL.

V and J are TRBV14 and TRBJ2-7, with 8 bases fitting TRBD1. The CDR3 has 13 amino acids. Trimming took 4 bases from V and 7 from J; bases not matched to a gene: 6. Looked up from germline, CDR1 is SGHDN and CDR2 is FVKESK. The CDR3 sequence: CASSLSWTGEQYF. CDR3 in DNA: TGTGCCAGCAGCCTAAGTTGGACAGGGGAGCAGTACTTC.

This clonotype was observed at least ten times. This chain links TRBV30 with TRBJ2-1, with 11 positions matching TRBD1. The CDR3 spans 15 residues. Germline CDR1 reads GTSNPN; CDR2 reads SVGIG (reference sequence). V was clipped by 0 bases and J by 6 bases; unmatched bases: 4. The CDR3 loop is CAWSVRGQGGNEQFF. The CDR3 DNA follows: TGTGCCTGGAGTGTACGGGGACAGGGGGGCAATGAGCAGTTCTTC.

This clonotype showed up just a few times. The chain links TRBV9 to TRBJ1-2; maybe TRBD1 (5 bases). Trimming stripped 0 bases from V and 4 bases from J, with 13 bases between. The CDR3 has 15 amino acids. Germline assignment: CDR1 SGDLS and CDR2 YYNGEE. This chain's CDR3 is CASSVEGAAAYGYTF. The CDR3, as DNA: TGTGCCAGCAGCGTAGAAGGGGCGGCGGCCTATGGCTACACCTTC.

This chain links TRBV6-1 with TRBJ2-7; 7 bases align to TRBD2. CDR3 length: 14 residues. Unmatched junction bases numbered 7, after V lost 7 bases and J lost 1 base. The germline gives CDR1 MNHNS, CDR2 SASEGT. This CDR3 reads CASKDQRGSYEQYF. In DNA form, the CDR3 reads TGTGCCAGCAAGGATCAGCGGGGATCCTACGAGCAGTACTTC.

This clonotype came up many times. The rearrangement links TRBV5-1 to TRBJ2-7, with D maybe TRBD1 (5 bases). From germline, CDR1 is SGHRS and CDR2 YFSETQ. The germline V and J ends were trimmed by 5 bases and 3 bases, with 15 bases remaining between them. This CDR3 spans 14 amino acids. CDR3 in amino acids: CASRLGHSYYEQYF. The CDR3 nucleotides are TGCGCCAGCAGACTCGGACACTCCTACTACGAGCAGTACTTC.

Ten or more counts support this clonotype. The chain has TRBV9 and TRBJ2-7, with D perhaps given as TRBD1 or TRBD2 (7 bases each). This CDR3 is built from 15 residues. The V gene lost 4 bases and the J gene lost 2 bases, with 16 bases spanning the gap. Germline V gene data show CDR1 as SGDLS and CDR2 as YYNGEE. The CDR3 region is CASSPSGDSTYEQYF. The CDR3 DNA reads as TGTGCCAGCAGCCCAAGCGGGGACAGTACCTACGAGCAGTACTTC.

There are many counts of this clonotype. The CDR3 here is CASSPSRDSYGYTF. The CDR3 region has the DNA TGTGCCAGCAGTCCCAGCCGGGACAGCTATGGCTACACCTTC. The V gene is TRBV7-9, the J gene TRBJ1-2; TRBD1 matches 7 bases. CDR1 and CDR2 from the germline V gene are SEHNR and FQNEAQ (reference sequence). The junction had 8 bases not matched to a gene; V was cut back by 6 bases and J by 4 bases. This CDR3 spans 14 amino acids.

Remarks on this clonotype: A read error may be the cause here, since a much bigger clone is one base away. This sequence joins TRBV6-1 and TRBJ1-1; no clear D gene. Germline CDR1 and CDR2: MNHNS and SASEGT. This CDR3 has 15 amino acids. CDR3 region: CASSPSRQANTEALF. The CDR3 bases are TGTGCCAGCAGTCCCAGCAGGCAGGCGAACACTGAAGCTCTCTTT.

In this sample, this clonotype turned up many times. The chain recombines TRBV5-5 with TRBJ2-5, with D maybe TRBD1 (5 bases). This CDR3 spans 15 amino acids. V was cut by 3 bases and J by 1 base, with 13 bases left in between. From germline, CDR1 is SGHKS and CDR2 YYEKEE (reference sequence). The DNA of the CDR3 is TGTGCCAGCAGCTCCCGGGCTCAGGGCCAAGAGACCCAGTACTTC. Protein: CASSSRAQGQETQYF.

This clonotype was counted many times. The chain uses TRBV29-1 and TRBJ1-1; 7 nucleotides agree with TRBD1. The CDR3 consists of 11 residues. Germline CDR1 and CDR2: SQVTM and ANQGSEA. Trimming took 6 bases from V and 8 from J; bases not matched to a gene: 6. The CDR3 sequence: CSVNRGSEAFF. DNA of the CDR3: TGCAGCGTGAACAGGGGCTCCGAAGCTTTCTTT.

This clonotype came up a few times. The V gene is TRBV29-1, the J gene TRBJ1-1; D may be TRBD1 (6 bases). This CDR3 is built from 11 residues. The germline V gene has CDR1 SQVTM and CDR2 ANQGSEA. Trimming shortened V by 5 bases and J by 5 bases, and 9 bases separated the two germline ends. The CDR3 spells CSVIRGTEAFF. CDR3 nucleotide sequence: TGCAGCGTTATTAGGGGGACTGAAGCTTTCTTT.

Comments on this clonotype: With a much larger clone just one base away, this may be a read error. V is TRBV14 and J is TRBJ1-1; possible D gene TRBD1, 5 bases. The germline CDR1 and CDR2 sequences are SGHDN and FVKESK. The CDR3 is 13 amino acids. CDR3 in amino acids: CASNQADSSGAFF. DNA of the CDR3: TGTGCCAGCAACCAAGCCGACAGCAGCGGCGCTTTCTTT.

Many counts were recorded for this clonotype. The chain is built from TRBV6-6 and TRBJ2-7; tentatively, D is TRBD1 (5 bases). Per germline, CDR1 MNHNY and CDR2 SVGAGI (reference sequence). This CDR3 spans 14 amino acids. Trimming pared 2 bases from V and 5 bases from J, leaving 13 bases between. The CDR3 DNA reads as TGTGCCAGCAGTTACGGTTCAGGGTTCGACGAGCAGTACTTC. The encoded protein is CASSYGSGFDEQYF.

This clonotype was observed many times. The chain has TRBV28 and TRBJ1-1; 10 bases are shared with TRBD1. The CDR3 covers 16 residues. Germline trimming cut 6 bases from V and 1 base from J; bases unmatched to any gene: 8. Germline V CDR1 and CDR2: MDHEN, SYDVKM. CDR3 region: CASRSGTGEGNTEAFF. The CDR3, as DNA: TGTGCCAGCAGATCCGGGACAGGGGAGGGGAACACTGAAGCTTTCTTT.

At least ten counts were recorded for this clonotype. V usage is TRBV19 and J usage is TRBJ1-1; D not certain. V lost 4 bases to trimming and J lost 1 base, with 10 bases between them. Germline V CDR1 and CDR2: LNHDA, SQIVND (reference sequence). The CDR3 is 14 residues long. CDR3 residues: CASSTSYGNTEAFF. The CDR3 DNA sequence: TGTGCCAGTAGTACCAGTTACGGGAACACTGAAGCTTTCTTT.

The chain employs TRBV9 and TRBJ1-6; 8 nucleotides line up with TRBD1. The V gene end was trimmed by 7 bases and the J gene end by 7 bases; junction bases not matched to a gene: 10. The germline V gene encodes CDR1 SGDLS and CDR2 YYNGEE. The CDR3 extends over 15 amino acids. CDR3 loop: CASGDYRGTNSPLHF. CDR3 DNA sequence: TGTGCCAGCGGCGACTACAGGGGGACGAATTCACCCCTCCACTTT.

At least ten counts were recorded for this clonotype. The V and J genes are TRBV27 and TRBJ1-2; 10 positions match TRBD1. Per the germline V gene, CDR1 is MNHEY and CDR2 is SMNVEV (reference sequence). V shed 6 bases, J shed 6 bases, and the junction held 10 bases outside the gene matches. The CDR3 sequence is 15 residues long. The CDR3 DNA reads TGTGCCAGCAGACCATCCGGGGACAGGGGACATGGCTACACCTTC. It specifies CASRPSGDRGHGYTF.

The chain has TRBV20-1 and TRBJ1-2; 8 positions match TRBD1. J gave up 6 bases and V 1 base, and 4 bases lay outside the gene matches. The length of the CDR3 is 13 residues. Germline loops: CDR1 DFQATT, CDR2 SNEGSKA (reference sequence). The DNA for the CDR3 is TGCAGTGCTAGAGCCCAGGGGGCGGATGGCTACACCTTC. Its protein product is CSARAQGADGYTF.